This T cell receptor beta chain was obtained from a study of T-cell reconstitution after alpha-beta-depleted transplantation in children. Trimming cost V 10 bases and J 8 bases, with 20 bases left between them. The CDR3 is 14 amino acids. Germline V gene sequence: CDR1 SEHNR, CDR2 FQNEAQ (reference sequence). As it was prepared, the TCRbeta library received unique molecular identifiers. TCRdb analysed the PCR reads with MiXCR anew, one entry per CDR3 protein. The table records 600,000 to 700,000 distinct CDR3 sequences, roughly 15% of them present only once. The chain joins TRBV7-9 to TRBJ2-2, with a weak D call TRBD2 (6 bases). This clonotype originated in a human donor who donated a stem cell graft to a child with acute myeloid leukemia. This specimen was PBMCs from the stem cell graft donor, taken from the stem cell graft. The CDR3 bases are TGTGCCAATTCTCGGAGGGCTGGAGTTGGGGAGCTGTTTTTT. Translated, it gives CANSRRAGVGELFF.